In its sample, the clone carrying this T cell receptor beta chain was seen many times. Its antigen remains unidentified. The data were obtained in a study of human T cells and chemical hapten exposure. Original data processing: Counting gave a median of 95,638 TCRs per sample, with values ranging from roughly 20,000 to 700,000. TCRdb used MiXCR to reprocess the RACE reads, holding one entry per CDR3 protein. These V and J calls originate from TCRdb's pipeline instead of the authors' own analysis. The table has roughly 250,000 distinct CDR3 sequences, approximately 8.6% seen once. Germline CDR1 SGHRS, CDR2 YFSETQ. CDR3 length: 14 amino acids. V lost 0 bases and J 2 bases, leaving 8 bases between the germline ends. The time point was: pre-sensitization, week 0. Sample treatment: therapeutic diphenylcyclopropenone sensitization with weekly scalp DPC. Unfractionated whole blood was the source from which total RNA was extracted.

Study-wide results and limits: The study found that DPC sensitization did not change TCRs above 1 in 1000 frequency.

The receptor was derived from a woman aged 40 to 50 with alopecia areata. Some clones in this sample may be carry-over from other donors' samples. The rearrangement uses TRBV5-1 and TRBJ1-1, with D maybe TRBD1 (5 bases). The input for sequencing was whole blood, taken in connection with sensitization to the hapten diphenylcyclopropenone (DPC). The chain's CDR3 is CASSLETGNTEAFF. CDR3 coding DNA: TGCGCCAGCAGCTTGGAAACAGGAAACACTGAAGCTTTCTTT.